Listed below are T cell receptor beta chains from one sample, sequenced in a study of T-cell memory formation after mild COVID-19. One entry per CDR3 protein, called by TCRdb with MiXCR from the 5' RACE reads. The sample holds hundreds of thousands of distinct CDR3 sequences, 15% seen once. Material for sequencing was PBMCs or a T cell subset sorted from them (not recorded which). All receptors come from a man aged 18 to 30 who had mild COVID-19 (a few samples of this study predate the infection). Cell type and time point are not known. CDR3s include the opening cysteine and the closing phenylalanine or tryptophan. A D gene is named only where the DNA matches it firmly. Rows may omit the clone size; those that give it use once, few, many or a size class.

>TRBV6-5|.|TRBJ2-1|TRBD2
TGTGCCAGCAGTAATCGCGGGGGGTCCTACAATGAGCAGTTCTTC
CASSNRGGSYNEQFF
>TRBV5-1|once|TRBJ1-5|.
TGCGCCAGCAGCCCCACAGGGAAGGATCAGCCCCAGCATTTT
CASSPTGKDQPQHF
>TRBV4-2|.|TRBJ2-2|TRBD1
TGTGCCAGCAGCCACTCCCTTGGGACAGGGCTCACCGGGGAGCTGTTTTTT
CASSHSLGTGLTGELFF
>TRBV27|.|TRBJ2-4|TRBD2
TGTGCCACCGGTACACAGCGGGGGGGCGCGTACATTCAGTACTTC
CATGTQRGGAYIQYF
>TRBV7-9|many|TRBJ2-5|.
TGTGCCAGCAGCTTAGAGGGTTACCAAGAGACCCAGTACTTC
CASSLEGYQETQYF
>TRBV10-3|few|TRBJ2-3|TRBD2
TGTGCCATCACTCCTAGCGGGGAAGATACGCAGTATTTT
CAITPSGEDTQYF
>TRBV29-1|many|TRBJ1-2|.
TGCAGCGCGTTGGGCGACAGAGTTAACTATGGCTACACCTTC
CSALGDRVNYGYTF
>TRBV6-5|.|TRBJ2-1|TRBD2
TGTGCCAGCTCCTACGCTAGCGGGGGGGCGAATGAGCAGTTCTTC
CASSYASGGANEQFF
>TRBV6-6|few|TRBJ2-3|TRBD2
TGTGCCAGCAGTTACGGCCCTAGCGGGGGGGCCGTGTCCAAGGCAGATACGCAGTATTTT
CASSYGPSGGAVSKADTQYF
>TRBV5-1|.|TRBJ2-2|.
TGCGCCAGCAGGGGGGCGCTGAACACCGGGGAGCTGTTTTTT
CASRGALNTGELFF
>TRBV20-1|.|TRBJ2-5|.
TGCAGTGCTAGATGGGGTGAGGAGACCCAGTACTTC
CSARWGEETQYF
>TRBV6-4|few|TRBJ2-2|.
TGTGCCAGCAAAGCACAAACAGGGAACACCGGGGAGCTGTTTTTT
CASKAQTGNTGELFF
>TRBV2|few|TRBJ2-2|TRBD2
TGTGCCAGCAGTGACCCACTAGCGGCGAACACCGGGGAGCTGTTTTTT
CASSDPLAANTGELFF
>TRBV7-2|few|TRBJ2-5|TRBD1
TGTGCCAGCACCCTGGACAGGCAAGAGACCCAGTACTTC
CASTLDRQETQYF
>TRBV4-1|.|TRBJ2-7|.
TGCGCCAGCAGCCAAGGCCAGGGGGGGCCATGGGGAGAGGAGCAGTACTTC
CASSQGQGGPWGEEQYF
>TRBV9|many|TRBJ1-3|.
TGTGCCAGCAGCCCGACTGGGGGTTCCATATATTTT
CASSPTGGSIYF
>TRBV5-1|.|TRBJ2-2|.
TGCGCCAGCAGCTTTCTCCAGGACGCGAACACCGGGGAGCTGTTTTTT
CASSFLQDANTGELFF
>TRBV3-1|many|TRBJ2-5|.
TGTGCCAGCAGCCAAGAGACCCAGTACTTC
CASSQETQYF
>TRBV7-2|.|TRBJ2-4|TRBD2
TGTGCCAGCAGCTTATGGGGCCCCTCGGGGGTAGCGGGAAACATTCAGTACTTC
CASSLWGPSGVAGNIQYF
>TRBV4-1|.|TRBJ2-4|TRBD1
TGCGCCAGCAGCCAAGTCCTCGGACAGGGAAACATTCAGTACTTC
CASSQVLGQGNIQYF
>TRBV29-1|once|TRBJ2-1|.
TGCAGCGTTGCGGGGGAGGGGGACTCCTACAATGAGCAGTTCTTC
CSVAGEGDSYNEQFF
>TRBV7-8|few|TRBJ1-4|.
TGTGCCAGCAGCCGAGAGGGGGGGCTTAATGAAAAACTGTTTTTT
CASSREGGLNEKLFF
>TRBV12-3/TRBV12-4|.|TRBJ2-3|.
TGTGCCAGCAGTCGCCTCGGGGGGCCAGATACGCAGTATTTT
CASSRLGGPDTQYF
>TRBV5-1|few|TRBJ1-5|TRBD1
TGCGCCAGCAGCCCCGGGACAGCTGAACAGCCCCAGCATTTT
CASSPGTAEQPQHF
>TRBV20-1|few|TRBJ2-5|TRBD2
TGCAGTGCTAGAATTATTCTAGCGGGGGGGCCCCAGACCCAGTACTTC
CSARIILAGGPQTQYF
>TRBV12-3/TRBV12-4|few|TRBJ2-7|TRBD2
TGTGCCAGCAGTAGGGGACTAGCGGGGGGTTCCTACGAGCAGTACTTC
CASSRGLAGGSYEQYF